A single TCR beta chain is shown here with its context. No antigen is known for it. J was trimmed by 5 bases and V by 2 bases; bases with no gene match: 6. Germline CDR1 MNHEY, CDR2 SVGEGT. The CDR3 sequence is 15 residues long. The unexposed donors gave CD4+ T cells in about 2010-2019, prior to COVID-19. CD4+ T cells were isolated from the cells after nine to eleven days of culture. This sample was taken from a study of CD4 T cells in relation to SARS-CoV-2 and coronaviruses. Some clones are missing from TCRdb's copy, which holds only in-frame ones; the method was immunoSEQ multiplex PCR. Here the sample spans about 22,000 clones, roughly 70% being singletons.

The chain links TRBV6-2 or TRBV6-3 to TRBJ1-5; 7 bases map to TRBD1. The sequence derives from a human donor in good health. The sequenced sample was CD4+ T cells from PBMCs, cultured in vitro. CDR3 sequence reads: CASSYIDRVHQPQHF. DNA for the CDR3: TGTGCCAGCAGTTACATCGACAGGGTTCATCAGCCCCAGCATTTT.